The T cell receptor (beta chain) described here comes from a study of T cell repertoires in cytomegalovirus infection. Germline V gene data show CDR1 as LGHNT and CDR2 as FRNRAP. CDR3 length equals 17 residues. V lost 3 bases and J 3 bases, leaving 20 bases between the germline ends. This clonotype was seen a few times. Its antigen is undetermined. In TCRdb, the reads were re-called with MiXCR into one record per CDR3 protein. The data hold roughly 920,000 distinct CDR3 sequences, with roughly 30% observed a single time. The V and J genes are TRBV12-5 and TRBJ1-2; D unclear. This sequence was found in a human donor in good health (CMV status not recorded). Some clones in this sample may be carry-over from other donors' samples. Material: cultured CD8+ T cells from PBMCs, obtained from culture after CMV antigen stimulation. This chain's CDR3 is CASGFSLQGGRDYGYTF. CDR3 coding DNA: TGTGCTAGTGGTTTTTCTCTTCAAGGCGGACGGGACTATGGCTACACCTTC. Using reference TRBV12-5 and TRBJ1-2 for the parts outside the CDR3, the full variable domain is DARVTQTPRHKVTEMGQEVTMRCQPILGHNTVFWYRQTMMQGLELLAYFRNRAPLDDSGMPKDRFSAEMPDATLATLKIQPSEPRDSAVYFCASGFSLQGGRDYGYTFGSGTRLTVV.